These 5 T cell receptor beta chains were sequenced from one sample in a study of blood T cell repertoires in COVID-19. Profiled with immunoSEQ multiplex PCR; TCRdb holds only in-frame clones, not every one. The table shows some 70,000 clones, with under 85% occurring only once. The sequenced sample consisted of peripheral blood. The receptors stem from a man aged 55 to 69 with COVID-19, enrolled during active disease.

The V and J genes are TRBV2 and TRBJ2-3, with 7 bases matching TRBD2. Per germline, CDR1 SNHLY and CDR2 FYNNEI. Trimming cost V 8 bases and J 4 bases; bases outside gene matches: 3. The CDR3 has 12 amino acids. CDR3 sequence reads: CASSRESDTQYF. The CDR3 DNA follows: TGTGCCAGCTCGCGGGAGTCAGATACGCAGTATTTT.

The rearrangement links TRBV6-5 to TRBJ1-5; possible D gene TRBD1, 6 bases. Germline V gene lookup returns CDR1 MNHEY and CDR2 SVGAGI. V was clipped by 6 bases and J by 1 base, with 13 bases between them. This CDR3 spans 15 amino acids. The CDR3 nucleotides read TGTGCCAGCAGAGCATACAGGGAGAGCAATCAGCCCCAGCATTTT. Translated: CASRAYRESNQPQHF.

The rearrangement uses TRBV18 and TRBJ1-3; D is undetermined. The CDR3 is made up of 14 amino acids. The ends were cut back, 3 bases at V and 2 bases at J, with 8 bases in the middle. Germline V CDR1 and CDR2: KGHSH, LQKENI. CDR3 residues: CASSPSAAGNTIYF. The CDR3 region has the DNA TGTGCCAGCTCACCCTCCGCGGCTGGAAACACCATATATTTT.

This clone has a handful of counts. The chain couples TRBV19 to TRBJ1-4; D call uncertain. Germline V gives CDR1 LNHDA, CDR2 SQIVND (reference sequence). The CDR3 loop spans 15 amino acids. V lost 3 bases, J lost 5 bases, and 13 bases lay in between. The CDR3 loop is CASSILFLGNEKLFF. The CDR3 DNA reads TGTGCCAGTAGTATCCTCTTCCTAGGCAATGAAAAACTGTTTTTT.

The chain joins TRBV7-9 to TRBJ2-1, with TRBD2 matching over 7 bases. This CDR3 contains 15 residues. V shed 2 bases, J shed 8 bases, and the junction held 9 bases outside the gene matches. CDR1 is SEHNR, CDR2 FQNEAQ, per germline (reference sequence). The CDR3 loop is CASSLRAGDVDEQFF. The CDR3 DNA is TGTGCCAGCAGCTTACGGGCGGGAGATGTCGATGAGCAGTTCTTC.